The clone carrying this TCR beta chain came up a few times. Its antigen is unknown. This sample stems from a study of identical twins. Regarding the study as a whole: Compared with unrelated sharing, twin-shared out-of-frame alpha sequences had more low-probability sequences.

Template switching supplied a universal primer site; unique molecular identifiers were carried on the cDNA. TCRdb re-analysed the 5' RACE reads in MiXCR, keeping a single row per CDR3 protein. Of some 730,000 distinct CDR3 sequences in the sample, around a sixth are singletons; the top ten hold over 10%. The sample was also linked to a second study, of T cells expressing NK-cell markers. That work adds: Among the experiments, several used an anti-gamma-delta TCR antibody to restrict sorting to alpha-beta TCR T cells. In roughly 6 donors, dominant CD3+CD56+NKG2C+ clones formed about 1.0-8% of CD8+ cells.

This clonotype originated in a woman aged 18 to 35 in good health. The sequenced sample consisted of PBMCs.

Here the CDR3 reads CASTTTNEQYF. The CDR3 region has the DNA TGTGCCAGTACTACGACGAACGAGCAGTACTTC. The chain has TRBV2 and TRBJ2-7; no firm D call. V was cut by 9 bases and J by 5 bases, with 11 bases left in between. Germline V CDR1 and CDR2: SNHLY, FYNNEI. The CDR3 spans 11 residues.